A selection of T cell receptor beta chains follows, all from one sample in a study of T cell responses to AZD1222 COVID-19 vaccine. The repertoire was sequenced with immunoSEQ multiplex PCR; TCRdb's copy has only in-frame clones and lacks some. The table records about 100,000 clones, about 90% of them present only once. The starting material was peripheral blood, obtained on day 0 of MenACWY control vaccination. Every receptor here comes from an adult in good health. The CDR3 runs from the conserved cysteine through the conserved F or W. The order of the fields is J gene, D gene, V gene, clone size, CDR3 protein, CDR3 DNA. A D gene is named only where the DNA matches it firmly. Size is omitted from some rows. Given values are once, few, many or a class for expanded clones.

TRBJ2-7,TRBD1,TRBV6-5,NA,CASSYPTGTGGYEQYF,TGTGCCAGCAGTTACCCCACCGGGACAGGGGGCTACGAGCAGTACTTC
TRBJ2-6,NA,TRBV6-4,NA,CASSESHSGANVLTF,TGTGCCAGCAGTGAATCTCACTCTGGGGCCAACGTCCTGACTTTC
TRBJ1-1,NA,TRBV9,NA,CASSVNQGTEAFF,TGTGCCAGCAGCGTAAACCAGGGAACTGAAGCTTTCTTT
TRBJ2-1,NA,TRBV5-4,NA,CASSRGLFSNEQFF,TGTGCCAGCAGCCGAGGACTCTTTTCCAATGAGCAGTTCTTC
TRBJ2-1,TRBD2,TRBV7-9,NA,CASSHLGGSQNEQFF,TGTGCCAGCAGCCACCTGGGCGGGAGTCAAAATGAGCAGTTCTTC
TRBJ1-3,NA,TRBV5-1,NA,CASTPSSGNTIYF,TGCGCCAGCACCCCGAGCTCTGGAAACACCATATATTTT
TRBJ1-6,NA,TRBV5-1,once,CASSRLVSSYNSPLHF,TGCGCCAGCAGCCGTTTGGTGAGCTCCTATAATTCACCCCTCCACTTT
TRBJ1-6,NA,TRBV2,NA,CASTEIPQGSLHF,TGTGCCAGCACTGAAATTCCTCAGGGGTCCCTCCACTTT
TRBJ1-5,NA,TRBV6-6,NA,CASSYLDSNQPQHF,TGTGCCAGCAGTTACCTAGATAGCAATCAGCCCCAGCATTTT
TRBJ1-3,NA,TRBV9,many,CASSVGGIPSGNTIYF,TGTGCCAGCAGCGTAGGGGGAATCCCCTCTGGAAACACCATATATTTT
TRBJ2-3,TRBD2,TRBV7-2,NA,CASSFLAGGLDTQYF,TGTGCCAGCAGCTTTCTAGCGGGAGGCTTAGATACGCAGTATTTT
TRBJ2-1,NA,TRBV10-1,once,CASSESRGVHNEQFF,TGCGCCAGCAGTGAGTCCCGGGGAGTCCACAATGAGCAGTTCTTC
TRBJ1-3,TRBD1,TRBV7-2,NA,CASSPNRQGVGSGNTIYF,TGTGCCAGCAGCCCAAATAGACAGGGGGTAGGATCTGGAAACACCATATATTTT
TRBJ2-6,NA,TRBV24-1,NA,CATFGPSRISGANVLTF,TGTGCCACCTTCGGTCCTTCACGGATCTCTGGGGCCAACGTCCTGACTTTC
TRBJ2-1,NA,TRBV7-9,once,CASTLRVADNEQFF,TGTGCCAGCACCCTTCGGGTAGCGGACAATGAGCAGTTCTTC
TRBJ2-7,NA,TRBV29-1,once,CSVGGRVRAGEQYF,TGCAGCGTTGGGGGTCGTGTGCGCGCGGGCGAGCAGTACTTC
TRBJ1-1,NA,TRBV2,NA,CASSAPGPQNTEAFF,TGTGCCAGCAGTGCTCCAGGCCCCCAAAACACTGAAGCTTTCTTT
TRBJ1-5,NA,TRBV28,once,CASSLWSTRGPQPQHF,TGTGCCAGCAGTTTATGGTCAACAAGGGGCCCTCAGCCCCAGCATTTT
TRBJ2-2,NA,TRBV30,NA,CACPAVPDTGELFF,TGTGCCTGCCCGGCCGTCCCTGACACCGGGGAGCTGTTTTTT
TRBJ1-2,NA,TRBV7-2,NA,CASSPHMTANYGYTF,TGTGCCAGCAGCCCACACATGACAGCAAACTATGGCTACACCTTC
TRBJ1-5,NA,TRBV18,NA,CASSPVRSNQPQHF,TGTGCCAGCTCTCCAGTCCGAAGCAATCAGCCCCAGCATTTT
TRBJ2-7,NA,TRBV12-3/TRBV12-4,NA,CASSQMGYEQYF,TGTGCCAGCAGCCAAATGGGGTACGAGCAGTACTTC
TRBJ1-1,TRBD1,TRBV10-3,NA,CAISGDSEAFF,TGTGCCATCAGTGGGGACAGTGAAGCTTTCTTT
TRBJ2-4,NA,TRBV7-8,NA,CASSPRGRGQNIQYF,TGTGCCAGCAGCCCTAGGGGCAGGGGCCAAAACATTCAGTACTTC
TRBJ1-3,TRBD1,TRBV5-1,once,CASSLEGGQGPKDTIYF,TGCGCCAGCAGCTTGGAAGGGGGACAGGGGCCGAAAGACACCATATATTTT
TRBJ2-1,NA,TRBV2,NA,CASSDKRAGEQFF,TGTGCCAGCAGTGATAAGCGGGCCGGTGAGCAGTTCTTC
TRBJ2-7,NA,TRBV9,NA,CASSPYTGLNEQYF,TGTGCCAGCAGCCCTTACACGGGGTTGAACGAGCAGTACTTC
TRBJ1-2,NA,TRBV2,NA,CASRGEGVGGYTF,TGTGCCAGCAGGGGTGAGGGCGTGGGAGGCTACACCTTC
TRBJ2-3,NA,TRBV20-1,NA,CSARIRDTQYF,TGCAGTGCTAGAATTAGGGATACGCAGTATTTT
TRBJ2-3,NA,TRBV12-5,NA,CASGLAGTDTQYF,TGTGCTAGTGGTTTGGCAGGCACAGATACGCAGTATTTT
TRBJ2-7,NA,TRBV5-4,few,CASSLGWKRSLSYEQYF,TGTGCCAGCAGCTTGGGGTGGAAGCGGAGCCTCTCCTACGAGCAGTACTTC
TRBJ1-2,NA,TRBV9,NA,CASSVDPLGNGYTF,TGTGCCAGCAGCGTAGACCCCCTGGGGAATGGCTACACCTTC
TRBJ2-7,TRBD1,TRBV18,once,CASSPATGLSYEQYF,TGTGCCAGCTCACCCGCGACAGGGTTATCCTACGAGCAGTACTTC